The rows below give T cell receptor beta chains drawn from one sample of a study of T cell changes during pregnancy in multiple sclerosis. Data came from immunoSEQ multiplex PCR; TCRdb stores just in-frame clones and leaves some out. The sample has around 70,000 clones; approximately 90% are singletons. Sequences were derived from peripheral blood, sampled after pregnancy. These receptors all come from a female donor with multiple sclerosis, enrolled in a pregnancy study. The CDR3 runs from the conserved cysteine through the conserved F or W. D genes are given only for firm matches. Clone size is not always given. Where it is, it says once, few, many or a class for expanded clones.

clone_size j_call v_call cdr3_length d_call cdr3_nt cdr3_aa
. TRBJ1-3 TRBV5-1 16 . TGCGCCAGCAGTCCGGGACACTTGTCTTCTGGAAACACCATATATTTT CASSPGHLSSGNTIYF
. TRBJ2-1 TRBV11-2 15 . TGTGCCAGCAGCTTATCCGGACTAAAGACTAATGAGCAGTTCTTC CASSLSGLKTNEQFF
once TRBJ2-5 TRBV6-5 15 . TGTGCCAGCAGTTACTCGAGGGTGTCCCCAGAGACCCAGTACTTC CASSYSRVSPETQYF
once TRBJ2-1 TRBV6-4 12 . TGTGCCAGCAGTGGATTAGCGGAAGAGCAGTTCTTC CASSGLAEEQFF
once TRBJ1-5 TRBV7-9 14 . TGTGCCAGCACGGGAGGGTCTAGCAATCAGCCCCAGCATTTT CASTGGSSNQPQHF
. TRBJ2-1 TRBV28 16 TRBD2 TGTGCCAGCAGTTCAGCGCGGGAGCTTCACTACAATGAGCAGTTCTTC CASSSARELHYNEQFF
once TRBJ2-5 TRBV4-1 18 TRBD2 TGCGCCAGCAGCTTGGGTAGGGGACAGCGGGAGGGCCGGGGGACCCAGTACTTC CASSLGRGQREGRGTQYF
. TRBJ1-5 TRBV19 14 TRBD1 TGTGCCAGTACCTCGGGACAGATGAATCAGCCCCAGCATTTT CASTSGQMNQPQHF
. TRBJ1-6 TRBV14 16 . TGTGCCAGCAGCCTCCGGACAGAAGCTTTAAATTCACCCCTCCACTTT CASSLRTEALNSPLHF
. TRBJ2-6 TRBV10-3 18 TRBD1 TGTGCCATCACCGGTCCCGGGACAGGGCCCGAGGGGGCCAACGTCCTGACTTTC CAITGPGTGPEGANVLTF
. TRBJ2-3 TRBV29-1 12 . TGCAGCGTTGAAGCAGGGCCAGATACGCAGTATTTT CSVEAGPDTQYF
. TRBJ2-1 TRBV14 14 . TGTGCCAGCAGCCAAGAGTATCCACGGAATGAGCAGTTCTTC CASSQEYPRNEQFF
. TRBJ2-3 TRBV18 13 . TGTGCCAGCTCACCCCGACTAGAGGATACGCAGTATTTT CASSPRLEDTQYF
. TRBJ1-4 TRBV10-3 11 . TGTGCCATCCGACAGAATGAAAAACTGTTTTTT CAIRQNEKLFF
. TRBJ2-5 TRBV4-3 16 . TGCGCCAGCAGCCGGGCCCGAGTGGGGAGAAAGGAGACCCAGTACTTC CASSRARVGRKETQYF
. TRBJ2-7 TRBV7-2 16 TRBD2 TGTGCCAGCAGCTTAGCGAGGTTAGCGGGAGCTTACGAGCAGTACTTC CASSLARLAGAYEQYF
. TRBJ2-1 TRBV11-2 18 . TGTGCCAGCAGCCCAGACAGGAGCCTGACTATTACCACCAATGAGCAGTTCTTC CASSPDRSLTITTNEQFF
. TRBJ1-2 TRBV27 14 . TGTGCCAGCAGTTTTAGTACCCAACTCTATGGCTACACCTTC CASSFSTQLYGYTF
. TRBJ2-1 TRBV6-4 15 . TGTGCCAGCAGTGACACAGGGGGGGGTTTTGATGAGCAGTTCTTC CASSDTGGGFDEQFF
. TRBJ2-3 TRBV6-5 15 TRBD1 TGTGCCAGCAGATCGGGACAGGGGGTCACAGATACGCAGTATTTT CASRSGQGVTDTQYF
. TRBJ2-3 TRBV9 15 . TGTGCCAGCAGCGTAGGGGCGGGAACCACAGATACGCAGTATTTT CASSVGAGTTDTQYF
. TRBJ1-2 TRBV14 14 . TGTGCCAGCAGCCTAAATACGTGGGACTTGAGCTACACCTTC CASSLNTWDLSYTF
. TRBJ2-2 TRBV7-7 13 . TGTGCCAGCAGCTTAGTAGACACCGGGGAGCTGTTTTTT CASSLVDTGELFF
once TRBJ2-3 TRBV10-3 16 TRBD2 TGTGCCTCAGGGAGGGTAGCGGGAGGGCCCACAGATACGCAGTATTTT CASGRVAGGPTDTQYF
. TRBJ2-5 TRBV7-2 13 . TGTGCCAGCAGTAAGCCGATGCAAGAGACCCAGTACTTC CASSKPMQETQYF
. TRBJ1-2 TRBV21-1 15 . TGTGCCAGCAGCGCCACAGGGGCCCGAAACTATGGCTACACCTTC CASSATGARNYGYTF
. TRBJ2-7 TRBV9 10 . TGTGCCAGCAGCCTCGGGAGACAGTACTTC CASSLGRQYF
. TRBJ1-1 TRBV30 12 . TGTGCCTGGAGTGCCGCGGGTACTGAAGCTTTCTTT CAWSAAGTEAFF
. TRBJ1-3 TRBV5-1 16 . TGCGCCAGCAGCTTGGATAGGACAGTACTGGGAAACACCATATATTTT CASSLDRTVLGNTIYF
. TRBJ2-7 TRBV7-2 16 TRBD1 TGTGCCAGCAGCTTAGGGACAGGGGGCGCGGGGTACGAGCAGTACTTC CASSLGTGGAGYEQYF
. TRBJ2-7 TRBV2 14 TRBD2 TGTGCCAGCAGTGTTAGCGGGAGGGAATACGAGCAGTACTTC CASSVSGREYEQYF
. TRBJ2-3 TRBV4-1 17 TRBD2 TGCGCCAGCAGCCAAGACGGGACGGGAGGGAGGTCAGATACGCAGTATTTT CASSQDGTGGRSDTQYF
. TRBJ2-7 TRBV7-9 16 TRBD2 TGTGCCAGCAGCGGAAGACTAGCGGGAAAATGGGACGAGCAGTACTTC CASSGRLAGKWDEQYF
. TRBJ2-7 TRBV9 15 . TGTGCCAGCAGCGTAGGGAGCGACAGCTCCTACGAGCAGTACTTC CASSVGSDSSYEQYF
. TRBJ1-1 TRBV6-1 14 . TGTGCCAGCAGTGAGGCAGGGTCGGAGTCTGAAGCTTTCTTT CASSEAGSESEAFF
once TRBJ2-7 TRBV4-2 12 . TGTGCCAGCAGCCAAGATGGGCCCGAGCAGTACTTC CASSQDGPEQYF
once TRBJ2-7 TRBV10-3 12 . TGTGCCATCAGTGACGGAGGCTACGAGCAGTACTTC CAISDGGYEQYF
. TRBJ2-1 TRBV11-3 15 . TGTGCCAGCAGCTTTAGCGGAAGCTCCTACAATGAGCAGTTCTTC CASSFSGSSYNEQFF
. TRBJ2-5 TRBV4-1 14 TRBD1 TGCGCCAGCAGCTTCCAGGGGGCAGGGGAGACCCAGTACTTC CASSFQGAGETQYF
. TRBJ1-2 TRBV29-1 12 . TGCAGCGTCGGAGCCAGCAACTATGGCTACACCTTC CSVGASNYGYTF
. TRBJ2-5 TRBV7-6 17 TRBD2 TGTGCCAGCAGCTCTAGAATGGGGACTAGCCACCAAGAGACCCAGTACTTC CASSSRMGTSHQETQYF
once TRBJ1-2 TRBV28 13 TRBD1 TGTGCCAGCAGTTCAGACAGGGCGGGTGGCTACACCTTC CASSSDRAGGYTF
once TRBJ2-6 TRBV7-9 19 . TGTGCCAGCAGCTTAGGTTTTTATTCAGGAAACTCTGGGGCCAACGTCCTGACTTTC CASSLGFYSGNSGANVLTF
. TRBJ2-3 TRBV7-3 15 TRBD2 TGTGCCAGTTCGACCGGGACTAGCACCACAGATACGCAGTATTTT CASSTGTSTTDTQYF